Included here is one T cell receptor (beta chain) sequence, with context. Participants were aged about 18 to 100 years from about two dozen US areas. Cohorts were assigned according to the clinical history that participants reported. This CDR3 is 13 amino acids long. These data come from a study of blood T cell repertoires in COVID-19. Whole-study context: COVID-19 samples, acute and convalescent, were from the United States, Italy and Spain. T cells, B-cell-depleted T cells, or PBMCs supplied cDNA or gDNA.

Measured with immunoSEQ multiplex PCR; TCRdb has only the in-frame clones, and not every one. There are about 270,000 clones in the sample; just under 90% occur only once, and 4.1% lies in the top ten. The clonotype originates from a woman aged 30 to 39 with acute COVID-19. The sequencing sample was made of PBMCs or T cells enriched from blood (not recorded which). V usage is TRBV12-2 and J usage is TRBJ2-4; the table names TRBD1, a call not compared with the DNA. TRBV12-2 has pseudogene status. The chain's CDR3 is CASRFTDPNIQYF. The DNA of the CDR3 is TGTGCAAGTCGCTTCACAGACCCAAACATTCAGTACTTC.